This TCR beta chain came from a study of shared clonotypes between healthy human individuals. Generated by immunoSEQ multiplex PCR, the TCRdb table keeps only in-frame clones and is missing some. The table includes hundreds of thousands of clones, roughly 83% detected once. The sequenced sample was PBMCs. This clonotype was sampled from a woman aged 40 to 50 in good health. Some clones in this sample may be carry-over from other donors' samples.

CDR3: CATYSGSSYEQYF. The CDR3 DNA sequence: TGTGCCACCTACTCCGGGAGCTCCTACGAGCAGTACTTC. This sequence joins TRBV10-3 and TRBJ2-7; possibly TRBD2 for D (6 bases). This CDR3 has 13 residues. V gave up 10 bases and J gave up 0 bases, with 13 bases separating them. The V gene's germline CDR1 is ENHRY and CDR2 SYGVKD.